The 24 T cell receptor beta chains reported below all come from one sample, sequenced in a study of blood T cell repertoires in COVID-19. The method was immunoSEQ multiplex PCR; TCRdb's version includes in-frame clones alone and lacks a portion of them. The sample consists of more than 200,000 clones, approximately 84% of them appearing once. The sample was PBMCs or T cells enriched from blood (not recorded which). The receptor set was obtained from a man in his 60s who had recovered from COVID-19.

The rearrangement links TRBV11-3 to TRBJ2-3; maybe TRBD1 (6 bases). There are 12 residues in the CDR3. CDR1 SGHNT and CDR2 YENEEA come from the germline V gene. With 4 bases removed from V and 6 bases from J, the gap between germline ends came to 8 bases. The CDR3: CASSSDRDTQYF. DNA of the CDR3: TGTGCCAGCAGCTCCGACAGGGATACGCAGTATTTT.

The genes are TRBV7-6 and TRBJ2-7, with D perhaps matching TRBD2 (5 bases). The CDR3 spans 15 residues. Germline assignment: CDR1 SGHVS and CDR2 FNYEAQ. V lost 4 bases to trimming and J lost 2 bases, with 15 bases between them. The CDR3 here is CASSSGSAATYEQYF. DNA for the CDR3: TGTGCCAGCAGCTCTGGCTCAGCGGCGACCTACGAGCAGTACTTC.

CDR3 DNA: TGTGCCAGCAGCCGAAGGCAGGGGGCTTCGACGCAGTATTTT. Its translation: CASSRRQGASTQYF. The gene calls are TRBV11-3 and TRBJ2-3, with 8 bases matching TRBD1. Germline CDR1 SGHNT, CDR2 YENEEA. This CDR3 region has 14 residues. The junction had 10 bases not matched to a gene; V was cut back by 5 bases and J by 9 bases.

The chain employs TRBV5-1 and TRBJ1-3, with D unclear. Trimming took off 4 bases at V and 4 bases at J, with 15 bases between the two ends. The germline V gene encodes CDR1 SGHRS and CDR2 YFSETQ. The CDR3 is 15 residues long. CDR3 nucleotides: TGCGCCAGCAGCCTTGGAGGTGGAAAAGGAAACACCATATATTTT. Translating it yields CASSLGGGKGNTIYF.

Details on this clone: Additional DNA sequences in this sample encode the identical CDR3. J is TRBJ1-5 and V is TRBV19; TRBD1 matches 9 bases. This CDR3 spans 15 amino acids. Germline lookup yields CDR1 LNHDA and CDR2 SQIVND (reference sequence). The V segment lost 6 bases and the J segment 6 bases; nucleotides outside the gene matches: 9. In DNA form, the CDR3 reads TGTGCCAGTAGCCCCACAGGGGGCGCGGGTCAGCCCCAGCATTTT. As protein: CASSPTGGAGQPQHF.

The rearrangement links TRBV6-2 or TRBV6-3 to TRBJ1-2; D call uncertain. This CDR3 region has 14 residues. Deletions cut 2 bases from V and 2 bases from J, with 9 bases between. Germline V gene lookup returns CDR1 MNHEY and CDR2 SVGEGT. The chain's CDR3 is CASSYPGKNYGYTF. DNA of the CDR3: TGTGCCAGCAGTTACCCCGGGAAGAACTATGGCTACACCTTC.

V is TRBV2 and J is TRBJ2-2; maybe TRBD2 (7 bases). The germline V gene encodes CDR1 SNHLY and CDR2 FYNNEI. This CDR3 spans 17 amino acids. Trimming took off 6 bases at V and 2 bases at J, with 19 bases between the two ends. The CDR3 reads CASRDQFGGANTGELFF. CDR3 nucleotides: TGTGCCAGCAGGGACCAATTTGGGGGGGCAAACACCGGGGAGCTGTTTTTT.

The chain couples TRBV3-1 (or the pseudogene TRBV3-2) to TRBJ2-5; perhaps TRBD2 as D (6 bases). Trimming took off 1 base at V and 1 base at J, with 13 bases between the two ends. Germline loops: CDR1 LGHDT, CDR2 YNNKEL (reference sequence). This CDR3 region has 16 residues. The CDR3 reads CASSQVAGSTQETQYF. CDR3 sequence (DNA): TGTGCCAGCAGCCAAGTTGCGGGGAGCACCCAAGAGACCCAGTACTTC.

This rearrangement joins TRBV7-2 to TRBJ2-5, with D unresolved. This CDR3 has 14 residues. Germline CDR1 reads SGHTA; CDR2 reads FQGNSA. Trimming cost V 1 base and J 5 bases, with 11 bases left between them. The CDR3 reads CASSLGSTRETQYF. As DNA, the CDR3 is TGTGCCAGCAGCTTAGGTTCGACTCGGGAGACCCAGTACTTC. Full variable domain (remainder filled in from reference TRBV7-2 and TRBJ2-5): GAGVSQSPSNKVTEKGKDVELRCDPISGHTALYWYRQSLGQGLEFLIYFQGNSAPDKSGLPSDRFSAERTGGSVSTLTIQRTQQEDSAVYLCASSLGSTRETQYFGPGTRLLVL.

This chain connects TRBV7-9 to TRBJ2-1; 7 positions agree with TRBD1. The CDR3 is 16 residues long. Trimming took 6 bases from V and 4 from J; bases not matched to a gene: 12. Germline-derived CDR1 and CDR2 are SEHNR and FQNEAQ (reference sequence). The CDR3 coding sequence is TGTGCCAGCAGACCCGACCCCGGGACAGATTACAATGAGCAGTTCTTC. Protein product: CASRPDPGTDYNEQFF.

The chain joins TRBV2 to TRBJ2-3; maybe TRBD1 (5 bases). CDR1 is SNHLY and CDR2 is FYNNEI in the germline V gene. The CDR3 is made up of 15 amino acids. The V and J ends lost 1 base and 7 bases respectively, with 15 bases between them. The CDR3 sequence: CASSEGQGPRNTQYF. The CDR3 DNA reads as TGTGCCAGCAGTGAAGGGCAGGGCCCCCGAAATACGCAGTATTTT.

This clone was found once. The chain employs TRBV15 and TRBJ1-4; TRBD1 might be the D (5 bases). The CDR3 sequence is 16 residues long. Germline V CDR1 and CDR2: LNHNV, YYDKDF (reference sequence). V lost 8 bases and J 4 bases, leaving 20 bases between the germline ends. The CDR3 nucleotides read TGTGCCACCTTGAAGGACAAGGGGATGTATAATGAAAAACTGTTTTTT. This encodes CATLKDKGMYNEKLFF.

This clone came up once. The J gene is TRBJ1-5, the V gene TRBV6-5; TRBD1 might be the D (6 bases). Trimming took off 2 bases at V and 5 bases at J, with 7 bases between the two ends. The V gene's germline CDR1 is MNHEY and CDR2 SVGAGI. This CDR3 spans 13 amino acids. The CDR3 reads CASSYGQYQPQHF. The CDR3 DNA sequence: TGTGCCAGCAGTTACGGACAGTATCAGCCCCAGCATTTT.

This chain connects TRBV18 to TRBJ1-1, with TRBD1 matching over 9 bases. Germline V lookup: CDR1 KGHSH, CDR2 LQKENI. The trim removed 2 bases at V and 2 bases at J, leaving 9 bases unmatched. The CDR3 covers 17 residues. CDR3 nucleotides: TGTGCCAGCTCACCAACCACCCGGACAGGGGCCAACACTGAAGCTTTCTTT. It codes for CASSPTTRTGANTEAFF.

The chain recombines TRBV27 with TRBJ2-7; the match to TRBD1 covers 7 bases. The CDR3 spans 13 residues. The germline V gene has CDR1 MNHEY and CDR2 SMNVEV (reference sequence). Germline trimming cut 6 bases from V and 1 base from J; bases unmatched to any gene: 3. DNA for the CDR3: TGTGCCAGCAGGGCAGGGGGATCCTACGAGCAGTACTTC. This codes for CASRAGGSYEQYF.

The chain employs TRBV6-2 or TRBV6-3 and TRBJ2-5, with unresolved D. Germline assignment: CDR1 MNHEY and CDR2 SVGEGT. The V end was cut by 0 bases, the J end by 5 bases, with 13 bases between. CDR3 length equals 15 residues. CDR3 DNA: TGTGCCAGCAGTTACTCGATACCAGTCGGGGAGACCCAGTACTTC. This encodes CASSYSIPVGETQYF.

The chain links TRBV3-1 (or the pseudogene TRBV3-2) to TRBJ1-6; a possible D gene is TRBD1 (5 bases). Germline CDR1 is LGHDT and CDR2 is YNNKEL (reference sequence). Trimming left V 4 bases short and J 6 bases short, with 16 bases between. The CDR3 covers 16 residues. CDR3: CASSPPPGITNSPLHF. The CDR3 coding sequence is TGTGCCAGCAGCCCCCCACCAGGGATCACTAATTCACCCCTCCACTTT.

V is TRBV23-1 and J is TRBJ2-3; TRBD2 aligns across 10 bases. TRBV23-1 is an ORF, with its function uncertain. V was clipped by 10 bases and J by 14 bases; unmatched bases: 15. This CDR3 spans 13 amino acids. CDR3 in DNA: TGCGCCAACATCGGGACTAGCGCCCCCCGGCCGTATTTT. Translated, it gives CANIGTSAPRPYF.

The chain combines TRBV3-1 (or the pseudogene TRBV3-2) with TRBJ1-2; 8 bases line up with TRBD1. Germline CDR1 is LGHDT and CDR2 is YNNKEL (reference sequence). Trimming cost V 4 bases and J 6 bases; bases outside gene matches: 4. The CDR3 is made up of 13 amino acids. CDR3 bases: TGTGCCAGCAGCCGAGACAGGGGACATGGCTACACCTTC. Its translation is CASSRDRGHGYTF.

The chain couples TRBV21-1 to TRBJ2-1; the D call of TRBD1 is as the table states it, not checked on the DNA. TRBV21-1 is flagged as a pseudogene. The CDR3 is 18 residues long. For the CDR3, the DNA is TGTGCCAGCAGCAAACCCAGACTTCTGAGACAGGGGTACAATGAGCAGTTCTTC. Translation: CASSKPRLLRQGYNEQFF.

The CDR3 loop is CASSPRTGYEKLFF. In nucleotides, the CDR3 is TGCGCCAGCAGCCCGCGGACAGGGTATGAAAAACTGTTTTTT. The rearrangement uses TRBV5-1 and TRBJ1-4; TRBD1 matches at 8 bases. Germline lookup yields CDR1 SGHRS and CDR2 YFSETQ. V shed 4 bases, J shed 6 bases, and the junction held 5 bases outside the gene matches. This CDR3 comprises 14 residues.

This chain uses TRBV13 with TRBJ2-7; 9 positions match TRBD1. Germline lookup yields CDR1 PRHDT and CDR2 FYEKMQ (reference sequence). After removal of 3 bases from V and 7 bases from J, the junction contained 13 bases not matched to a gene. The CDR3 spans 16 residues. The CDR3 is CASSLSRRDRVGEQYF. CDR3 coding DNA: TGTGCCAGCAGCTTGAGCCGTCGGGACAGGGTTGGAGAGCAGTACTTC.

The CDR3 sequence is CASSLDTNYGYTF. The CDR3 DNA sequence: TGTGCCAGCTCTTTGGACACAAACTATGGCTACACCTTC. The chain joins TRBV18 to TRBJ1-2; weak D call: TRBD1 (5 bases). The CDR3 totals 13 residues. Trimming left V 6 bases short and J 2 bases short, with 10 bases between. Per germline, CDR1 KGHSH and CDR2 LQKENI.

The chain recombines TRBV7-4 with TRBJ2-1; 11 bases are a match to TRBD2. The CDR3 has 17 amino acids. The germline V gene encodes CDR1 SGHVT and CDR2 SQSDAQ. The V gene end was trimmed by 4 bases and the J gene end by 8 bases; junction bases not matched to a gene: 13. CDR3 residues: CASSSEPFSGGDYEQFF. CDR3 in DNA: TGTGCCAGCAGCTCAGAACCCTTTAGCGGGGGGGACTATGAGCAGTTCTTC.